Included here is one T cell receptor (beta chain) sequence, with context. The antigen is not known. The germline gives CDR1 SNHLY, CDR2 FYNNEI. This CDR3 region has 15 residues. The V end was cut by 4 bases, the J end by 0 bases, with 11 bases between. Some clones are missing from TCRdb's copy, which holds only in-frame ones; the method was immunoSEQ multiplex PCR. The sample carries 400,000 or so clones, 75% to 90% recorded once. This specimen belongs to a study of Ad26.COV2.S vaccination and SARS-CoV-2 variants. Study findings and constraints: Vaccinated and placebo-treated recipients had similar non-spike TCR breadth.

Treatment defined: around 19 received Ad26.COV2.S at low or high dose, single or two shots; about five received placebo; per-sample allocation not given. Specimen acquisition occurred on day 63 following the initial vaccine or placebo injection. Material: peripheral blood, obtained in a trial of Ad26.COV2.S vaccine versus placebo. The clonotype originates from a person aged 18-65 years who received the Ad26.COV2.S COVID-19 vaccine or a placebo. The chain is built from TRBV2 and TRBJ2-3; TRBD2 might be the D (6 bases). CDR3 region: CASSGGLFSTDTQYF. In nucleotides, the CDR3 is TGTGCCAGCAGTGGGGGACTCTTTAGCACAGATACGCAGTATTTT.